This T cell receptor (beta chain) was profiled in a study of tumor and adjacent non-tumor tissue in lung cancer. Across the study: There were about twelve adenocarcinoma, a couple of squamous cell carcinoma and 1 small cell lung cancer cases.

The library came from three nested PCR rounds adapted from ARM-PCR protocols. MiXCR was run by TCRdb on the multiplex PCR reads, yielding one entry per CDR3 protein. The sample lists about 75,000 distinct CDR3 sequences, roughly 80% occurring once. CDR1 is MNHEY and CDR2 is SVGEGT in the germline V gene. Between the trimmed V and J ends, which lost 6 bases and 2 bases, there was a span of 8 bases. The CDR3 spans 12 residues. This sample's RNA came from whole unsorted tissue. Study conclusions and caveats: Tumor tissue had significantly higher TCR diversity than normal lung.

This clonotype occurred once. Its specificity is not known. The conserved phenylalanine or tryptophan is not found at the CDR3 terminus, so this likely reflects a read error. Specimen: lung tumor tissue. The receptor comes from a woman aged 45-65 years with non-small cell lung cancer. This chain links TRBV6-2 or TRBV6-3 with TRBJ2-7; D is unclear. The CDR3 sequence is CASRISPYEQYL. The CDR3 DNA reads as TGTGCCAGCAGAATTAGCCCCTACGAGCAGTACCTC.